This T cell receptor beta chain was profiled in a study of blood T cell repertoires in COVID-19. The assay was immunoSEQ multiplex PCR, and TCRdb's table has in-frame clones only and misses some. The sample lists about 95,000 clones; more than 80% were seen once. Patients in Seattle were enrolled during active infection, then followed longitudinally. The CDR3 is 15 amino acids. Between the trimmed V and J ends, which lost 4 bases and 1 base, there was a span of 11 bases. Germline V lookup: CDR1 SNHLY, CDR2 FYNNEI. Material for sequencing was peripheral blood. The receptor's source is a man older than 75 with COVID-19, enrolled during active disease. The chain links TRBV2 to TRBJ1-5, with TRBD1 as a possible D gene (5 bases). CDR3 DNA: TGTGCCAGCAGTGGTGGAGGGACCAGCAATCAGCCCCAGCATTTT. It specifies CASSGGGTSNQPQHF.